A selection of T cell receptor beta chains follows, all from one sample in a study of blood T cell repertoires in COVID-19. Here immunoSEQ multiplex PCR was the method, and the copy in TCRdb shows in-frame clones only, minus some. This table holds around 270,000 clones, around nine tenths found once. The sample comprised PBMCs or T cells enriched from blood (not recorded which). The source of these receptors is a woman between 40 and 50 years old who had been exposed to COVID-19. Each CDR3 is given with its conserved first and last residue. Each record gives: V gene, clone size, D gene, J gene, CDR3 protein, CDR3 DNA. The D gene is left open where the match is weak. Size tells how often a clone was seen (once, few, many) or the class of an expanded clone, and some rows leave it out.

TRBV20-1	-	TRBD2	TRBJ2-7	CSASSLAGGPYEQYF	TGCAGTGCTAGTAGTCTAGCGGGGGGCCCCTACGAGCAGTACTTC
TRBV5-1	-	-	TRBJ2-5	CASSLRLREETQYF	TGCGCCAGCAGCTTGAGACTGAGAGAAGAGACCCAGTACTTC
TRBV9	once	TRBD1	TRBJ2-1	CASSVATGGTRNGNEQFF	TGTGCCAGCAGCGTAGCTACAGGGGGGACAAGAAATGGGAATGAGCAGTTCTTC
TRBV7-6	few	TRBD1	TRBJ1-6	CASSPSAGQGSPLHF	TGTGCCAGCAGCCCGTCCGCTGGACAGGGTTCACCCCTCCACTTT
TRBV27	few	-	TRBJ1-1	CASSLRGQVWEAEAFF	TGTGCCAGCAGTTTAAGGGGCCAGGTTTGGGAGGCTGAAGCTTTCTTT
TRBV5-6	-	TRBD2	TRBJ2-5	CASSLVRGGQETQYF	TGTGCCAGCAGCTTGGTTCGGGGGGGGCAAGAGACCCAGTACTTC
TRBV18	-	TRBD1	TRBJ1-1	CASSPSRGGLTEAFF	TGTGCCAGCTCACCTTCAAGAGGGGGCCTAACTGAAGCTTTCTTT
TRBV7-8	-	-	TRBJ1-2	CASSRQANYGYTF	TGTGCCAGCAGCCGACAGGCTAACTATGGCTACACCTTC
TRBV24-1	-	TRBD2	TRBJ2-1	CATSDPGTSGTSLSSYNEQFF	TGTGCCACCAGTGATCCGGGGACTAGCGGTACATCTTTGAGCTCCTACAATGAGCAGTTCTTC
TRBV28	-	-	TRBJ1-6	CASSPSGGVNSPLHF	TGTGCCAGCAGTCCGTCCGGGGGGGTAAATTCACCCCTCCACTTT
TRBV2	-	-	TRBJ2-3	CASSAGDTQYF	TGTGCCAGCAGCGCGGGGGATACGCAGTATTTT
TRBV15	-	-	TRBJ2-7	CATSRDLQDYEQYF	TGTGCCACCAGCAGAGATCTACAGGACTACGAGCAGTACTTC
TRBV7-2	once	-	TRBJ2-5	CASSLGGQKTQYF	TGTGCCAGCAGCTTAGGGGGGCAAAAGACCCAGTACTTC
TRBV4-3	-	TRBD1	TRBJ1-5	CASSQGQGRDF	TGCGCCAGCAGCCAAGGACAGGGTAGGGATTTT
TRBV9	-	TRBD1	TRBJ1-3	CASSVGGGGGNTIYF	TGTGCCAGCAGCGTAGGTGGAGGGGGCGGAAACACCATATATTTT
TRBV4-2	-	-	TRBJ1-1	CASSRNRENTEAFF	TGTGCCAGCAGCCGGAACAGGGAGAACACTGAAGCTTTCTTT
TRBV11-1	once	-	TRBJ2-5	CASTPRAGETQYF	TGTGCCAGCACACCCCGTGCAGGGGAGACCCAGTACTTC
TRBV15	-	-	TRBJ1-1	CATSREAGAMNTEAFF	TGTGCCACCAGTAGAGAGGCGGGTGCCATGAACACTGAAGCTTTCTTT
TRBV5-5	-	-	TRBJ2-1	CASSLSSYNEQFF	TGTGCCAGCAGCTTATCCAGCTACAATGAGCAGTTCTTC
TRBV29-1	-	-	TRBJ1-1	CSVAGSGTEAFF	TGCAGCGTTGCAGGTAGCGGCACTGAAGCTTTCTTT
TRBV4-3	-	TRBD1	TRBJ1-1	CASSQEPDRGRFTEAFF	TGCGCCAGCAGCCAAGAACCCGACAGGGGGCGATTTACTGAAGCTTTCTTT
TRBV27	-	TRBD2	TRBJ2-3	CASTRLAGNTDTQYF	TGTGCCAGCACTAGACTAGCGGGGAACACAGATACGCAGTATTTT
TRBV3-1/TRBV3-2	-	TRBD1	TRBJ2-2	CASSTDRGRFGELFF	TGTGCCAGCAGCACGGACAGGGGGCGTTTCGGGGAGCTGTTTTTT
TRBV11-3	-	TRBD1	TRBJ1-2	CASSLGDRGSYGYTF	TGTGCCAGCAGCCTCGGGGACAGGGGCAGCTATGGCTACACCTTC
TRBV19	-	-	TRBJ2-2	CASSIPTGELFF	TGTGCCAGTAGTATACCGACCGGGGAGCTGTTTTTT